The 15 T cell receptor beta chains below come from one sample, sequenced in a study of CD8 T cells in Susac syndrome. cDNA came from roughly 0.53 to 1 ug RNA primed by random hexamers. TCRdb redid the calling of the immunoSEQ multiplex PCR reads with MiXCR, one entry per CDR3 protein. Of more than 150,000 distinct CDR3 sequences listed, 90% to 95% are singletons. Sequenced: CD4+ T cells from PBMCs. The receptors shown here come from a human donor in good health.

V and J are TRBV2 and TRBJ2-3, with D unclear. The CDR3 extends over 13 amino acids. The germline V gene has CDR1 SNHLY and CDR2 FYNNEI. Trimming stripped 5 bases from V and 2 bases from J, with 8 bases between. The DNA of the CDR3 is TGTGCCAGCAGTCGCGAGACCACAGATACGCAGTATTTT. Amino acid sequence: CASSRETTDTQYF. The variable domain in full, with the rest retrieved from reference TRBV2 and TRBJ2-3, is EPEVTQTPSHQVTQMGQEVILRCVPISNHLYFYWYRQILGQKVEFLVSFYNNEISEKSEIFDDQFSVERPDGSNFTLKIRSTKLEDSAMYFCASSRETTDTQYFGPGTRLTVL.

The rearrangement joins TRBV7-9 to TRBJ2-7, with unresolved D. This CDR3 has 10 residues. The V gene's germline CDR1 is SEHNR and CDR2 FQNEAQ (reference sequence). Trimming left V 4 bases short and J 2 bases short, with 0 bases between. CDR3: CASSSYEQYF. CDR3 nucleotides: TGTGCCAGCAGCTCCTACGAGCAGTACTTC.

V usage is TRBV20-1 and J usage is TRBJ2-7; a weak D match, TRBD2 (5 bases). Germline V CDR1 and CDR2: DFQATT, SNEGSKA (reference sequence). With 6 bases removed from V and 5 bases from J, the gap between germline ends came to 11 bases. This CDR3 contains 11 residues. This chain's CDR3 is CSALRADEQYF. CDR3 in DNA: TGCAGTGCCCTGAGGGCAGACGAGCAGTACTTC.

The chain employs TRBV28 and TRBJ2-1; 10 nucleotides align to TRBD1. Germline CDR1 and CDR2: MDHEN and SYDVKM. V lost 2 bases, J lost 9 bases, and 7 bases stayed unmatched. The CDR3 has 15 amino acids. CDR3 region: CASSLGDRGGGEQFF. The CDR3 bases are TGTGCCAGCAGTTTAGGGGACAGGGGTGGCGGTGAGCAGTTCTTC. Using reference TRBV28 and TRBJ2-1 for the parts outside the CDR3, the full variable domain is DVKVTQSSRYLVKRTGEKVFLECVQDMDHENMFWYRQDPGLGLRLIYFSYDVKMKEKGDIPEGYSVSREKKERFSLILESASTNQTSMYLCASSLGDRGGGEQFFGPGTRLTVL.

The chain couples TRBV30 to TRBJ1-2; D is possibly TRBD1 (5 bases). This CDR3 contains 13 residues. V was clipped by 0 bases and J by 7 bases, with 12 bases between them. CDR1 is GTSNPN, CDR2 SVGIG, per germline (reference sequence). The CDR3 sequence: CAWSVGWGFGYTF. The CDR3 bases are TGTGCCTGGAGTGTAGGTTGGGGCTTTGGCTACACCTTC.

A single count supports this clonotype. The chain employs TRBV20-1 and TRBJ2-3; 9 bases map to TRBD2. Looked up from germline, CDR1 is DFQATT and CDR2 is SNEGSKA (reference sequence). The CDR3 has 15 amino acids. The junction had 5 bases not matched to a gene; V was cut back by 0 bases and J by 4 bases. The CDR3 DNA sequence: TGCAGTGCTAGAGACGCAGCGGGGGGACCAGATACGCAGTATTTT. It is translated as CSARDAAGGPDTQYF.

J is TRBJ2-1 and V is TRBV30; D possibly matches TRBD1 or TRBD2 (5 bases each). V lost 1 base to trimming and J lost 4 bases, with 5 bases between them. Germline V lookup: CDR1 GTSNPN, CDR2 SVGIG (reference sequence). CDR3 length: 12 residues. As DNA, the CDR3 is TGTGCCTGGAGTGGGGGGTACAATGAGCAGTTCTTC. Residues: CAWSGGYNEQFF.

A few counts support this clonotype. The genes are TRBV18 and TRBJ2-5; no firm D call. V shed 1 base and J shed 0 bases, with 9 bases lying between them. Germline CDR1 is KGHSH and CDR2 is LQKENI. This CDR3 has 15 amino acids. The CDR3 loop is CASSPRRDNQETQYF. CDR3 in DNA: TGTGCCAGCTCACCACGTCGCGACAACCAAGAGACCCAGTACTTC.

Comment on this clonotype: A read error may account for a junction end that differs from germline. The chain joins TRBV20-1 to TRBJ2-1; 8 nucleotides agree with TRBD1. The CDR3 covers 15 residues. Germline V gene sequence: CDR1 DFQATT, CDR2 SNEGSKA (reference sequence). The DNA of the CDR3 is TGCAGTGCCAGAGGATTGACAGGGGCGGGTAATGAGCAGTTCTTC. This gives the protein CSARGLTGAGNEQFF.

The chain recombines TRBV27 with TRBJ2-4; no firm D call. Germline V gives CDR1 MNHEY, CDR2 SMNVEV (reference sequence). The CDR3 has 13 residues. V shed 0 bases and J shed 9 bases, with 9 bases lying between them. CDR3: CASSLSPKSIQYF. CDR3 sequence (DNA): TGTGCCAGCAGTTTATCCCCTAAGAGCATTCAGTACTTC.

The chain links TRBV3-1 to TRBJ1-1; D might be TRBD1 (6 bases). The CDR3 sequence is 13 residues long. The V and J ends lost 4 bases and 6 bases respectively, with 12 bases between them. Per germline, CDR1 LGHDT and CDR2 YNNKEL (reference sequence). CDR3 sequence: CASSRIRGAEAFF. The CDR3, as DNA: TGTGCCAGCAGCCGGATCAGGGGCGCTGAAGCTTTCTTT.

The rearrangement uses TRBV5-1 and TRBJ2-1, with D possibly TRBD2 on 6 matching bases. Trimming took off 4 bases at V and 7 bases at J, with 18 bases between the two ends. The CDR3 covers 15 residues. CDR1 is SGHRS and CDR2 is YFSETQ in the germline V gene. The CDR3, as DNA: TGCGCCAGCAGCCGTGACAGTGGAGGGCGGAATGAGCAGTTCTTC. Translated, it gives CASSRDSGGRNEQFF. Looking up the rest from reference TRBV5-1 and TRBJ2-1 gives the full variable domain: KAGVTQTPRYLIKTRGQQVTLSCSPISGHRSVSWYQQTPGQGLQFLFEYFSETQRNKGNFPGRFSGRQFSNSRSEMNVSTLELGDSALYLCASSRDSGGRNEQFFGPGTRLTVL.

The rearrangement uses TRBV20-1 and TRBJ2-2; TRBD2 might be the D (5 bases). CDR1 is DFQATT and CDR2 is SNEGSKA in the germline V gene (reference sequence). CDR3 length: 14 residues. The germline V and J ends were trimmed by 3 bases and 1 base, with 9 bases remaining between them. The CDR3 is CSASDYRNTGELFF. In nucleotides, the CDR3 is TGCAGTGCTAGTGACTACCGGAACACCGGGGAGCTGTTTTTT.

The CDR3 spells CASSVGGPGEAFF. The CDR3, as DNA: TGTGCCAGCAGCGTGGGTGGGCCGGGTGAAGCTTTCTTT. V gene TRBV9 combines with J gene TRBJ1-1, with D uncertain. V dropped 2 bases and J dropped 7 bases, with 12 bases sitting between them. The germline V gene has CDR1 SGDLS and CDR2 YYNGEE. The CDR3 spans 13 residues.

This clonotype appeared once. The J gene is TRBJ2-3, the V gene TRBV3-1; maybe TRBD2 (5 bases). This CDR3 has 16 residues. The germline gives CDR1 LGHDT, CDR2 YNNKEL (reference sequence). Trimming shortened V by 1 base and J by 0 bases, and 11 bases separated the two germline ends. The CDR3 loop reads CASSQGLRASTDTQYF. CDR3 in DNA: TGTGCCAGCAGCCAAGGGCTGCGGGCTAGCACAGATACGCAGTATTTT.